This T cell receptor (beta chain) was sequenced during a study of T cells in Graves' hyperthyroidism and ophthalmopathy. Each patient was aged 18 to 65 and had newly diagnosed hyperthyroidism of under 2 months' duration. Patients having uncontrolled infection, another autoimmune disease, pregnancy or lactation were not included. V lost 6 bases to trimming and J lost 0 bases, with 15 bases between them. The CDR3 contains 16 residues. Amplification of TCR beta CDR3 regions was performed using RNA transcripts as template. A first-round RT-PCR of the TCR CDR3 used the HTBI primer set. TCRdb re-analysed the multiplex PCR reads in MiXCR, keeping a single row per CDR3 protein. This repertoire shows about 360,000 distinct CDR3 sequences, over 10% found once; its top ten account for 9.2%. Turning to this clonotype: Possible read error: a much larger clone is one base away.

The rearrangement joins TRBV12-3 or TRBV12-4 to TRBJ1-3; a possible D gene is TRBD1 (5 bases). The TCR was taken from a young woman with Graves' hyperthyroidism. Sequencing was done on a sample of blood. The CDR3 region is CASRTNGGGSGNTIYF. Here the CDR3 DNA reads TGTGCCAGCAGAACCAACGGTGGGGGCTCTGGAAACACCATATATTTT.